This T cell receptor beta chain was identified in a study of technical replicates of blood from several donors listed by TCRdb under 2017. Notes on this clone: Its antigen has not been determined. There are no base qualities to consult, and no much larger clone falls within one base.

The protocol used for the library was the immunoSEQ multiplex PCR assay. As stored in TCRdb, this immuneACCESS dataset retains in-frame rearrangements with V and J assigned. A fraction of the clones does not appear; measured against another copy, unresolved V genes explain less than half of the discrepancy, and the remainder lacks a known reason. This sample comprises over 90,000 clones, 96% of them detected only once. Jointly, the top ten make up roughly 0.33% of the sample. The origin of this receptor is a human donor in good health. Sequences were obtained from T cells isolated from PBMCs.

In nucleotide form, the sequence is TGTGCCTGGGCCGTTGACAGCGAGCAGTACTTC. Translated, this is CAWAVDSEQYF. Recombination joined TRBV30 with TRBJ2-7; D gene: possibly TRBD1, on 5 matching bases. Between the V and J ends, shortened by 5 bases and 6 bases respectively, the junction contains 11 bases. The CDR3 has 11 amino acids, counting the end cysteine and phenylalanine. Of all the DNA, just the CDR3 is kept, 33 bases in frame from base 1. From a lookup of the germline V gene (reference sequence), CDR1 and CDR2 are GTSNPN and SVGIG.